These 28 T cell receptor beta chains came from one sample sequenced in a study of blood T cell repertoires in COVID-19. The assay was immunoSEQ multiplex PCR, and TCRdb's table has in-frame clones only and misses some. This repertoire shows 130,000 to 150,000 clones, nearly 90% found once; its top ten account for less than 2%. Sequenced sample: peripheral blood. These receptors all stem from a man aged 70-80 years with acute or convalescent COVID-19.

This clone showed up just a few times. The genes are TRBV28 and TRBJ1-2, with 8 nucleotides matching TRBD1. Trimming at V came to 6 bases and at J to 6 bases, leaving 15 bases not matched to a gene. This CDR3 spans 16 amino acids. Germline V gives CDR1 MDHEN, CDR2 SYDVKM. The CDR3 DNA reads as TGTGCCAGCAGGGAGGACAGGGCCCAGGGGATGGATGGCTACACCTTC. Translation gives CASREDRAQGMDGYTF.

CDR3 in amino acids: CASSLVEGANEKLFF. In nucleotides, the CDR3 is TGTGCCAGCAGCTTGGTGGAGGGTGCGAATGAAAAACTGTTTTTT. V and J are TRBV7-9 and TRBJ1-4; D gene unclear. CDR1 SEHNR and CDR2 FQNEAQ come from the germline V gene (reference sequence). The CDR3 totals 15 residues. V lost 3 bases and J lost 5, with 13 bases in between. The variable domain in full, with the rest retrieved from reference TRBV7-9 and TRBJ1-4, is DTGVSQNPRHKITKRGQNVTFRCDPISEHNRLYWYRQTLGQGPEFLTYFQNEAQLEKSRLLSDRFSAERPKGSFSTLEIQRTEQGDSAMYLCASSLVEGANEKLFFGSGTQLSVL.

The gene calls are TRBV7-2 and TRBJ2-3; tentatively, D is TRBD1 (5 bases). The CDR3 has 15 amino acids. Germline CDR1 and CDR2: SGHTA and FQGNSA. Trimming cost V 0 bases and J 1 base, with 8 bases left between them. CDR3 DNA: TGTGCCAGCAGCTTAGCGCGGACACGCACAGATACGCAGTATTTT. Protein sequence: CASSLARTRTDTQYF.

The chain combines TRBV29-1 with TRBJ2-5; 12 bases match TRBD1. The CDR3 extends over 14 amino acids. Germline trimming cut 6 bases from V and 5 bases from J; bases unmatched to any gene: 7. Per germline, CDR1 SQVTM and CDR2 ANQGSEA. The CDR3 DNA reads as TGCAGCGTGGGAGGGACAGGGGGCCGTGAGACCCAGTACTTC. Translating it yields CSVGGTGGRETQYF.

V gene TRBV2 combines with J gene TRBJ2-7; tentative D call: TRBD1 (6 bases). CDR3 length equals 14 residues. The germline V and J ends were trimmed by 4 bases and 3 bases, with 13 bases remaining between them. CDR1 and CDR2 from the germline V gene are SNHLY and FYNNEI. The CDR3 is CASSGQGSGYEQYF. CDR3 DNA sequence: TGTGCCAGCAGTGGGCAGGGGTCTGGCTACGAGCAGTACTTC.

The chain employs TRBV2 and TRBJ1-3; D possibly corresponds to TRBD1 (6 bases). This CDR3 has 17 amino acids. Germline values: CDR1 SNHLY, CDR2 FYNNEI. Between the trimmed V and J ends, which lost 3 bases and 4 bases, there was a span of 19 bases. CDR3 sequence (DNA): TGTGCCAGCAGTGATCGAGGGGGAGTAGGGTCCGGAAACACCATATATTTT. This gives the protein CASSDRGGVGSGNTIYF.

V is TRBV3-1 (or the pseudogene TRBV3-2) and J is TRBJ1-2; weak D call: TRBD1 (6 bases). Trimming took 9 bases from V and 2 from J, leaving 10 bases between them. Germline V CDR1 and CDR2: LGHDT, YNNKEL (reference sequence). The CDR3 contains 12 residues. CDR3 protein: CASLDSNYGYTF. In DNA, the CDR3 is TGTGCCAGTCTGGACAGCAACTATGGCTACACCTTC.

This chain connects TRBV2 to TRBJ1-4; TRBD1 matches 8 bases. Germline CDR1 reads SNHLY; CDR2 reads FYNNEI. The CDR3 runs 17 residues. J was trimmed by 3 bases and V by 6 bases; bases with no gene match: 12. The CDR3 bases are TGTGCCAGCAGAAGGGCAGGGGGCGCACGTTCTAATGAAAAACTGTTTTTT. Translated: CASRRAGGARSNEKLFF.

The chain carries TRBV5-4 and TRBJ1-1; possibly TRBD1 for D (6 bases). The germline gives CDR1 SGHNT, CDR2 YYREEE (reference sequence). CDR3 length: 13 amino acids. The ends were cut back, 2 bases at V and 7 bases at J, with 12 bases in the middle. The CDR3 here is CASSFWGLGEAFF. The CDR3, as DNA: TGTGCCAGCAGCTTCTGGGGGCTCGGTGAAGCTTTCTTT.

This sequence joins TRBV21-1 and TRBJ1-2; the table's D call of TRBD1 was not tested on the DNA. TRBV21-1 is annotated as a pseudogene. The CDR3 consists of 12 residues. The CDR3 bases are TGTGCCATGGCACGACAGGGCGTAGGCTACACCTTC. This codes for CAMARQGVGYTF.

The chain recombines TRBV29-1 with TRBJ2-5, with 9 bases fitting TRBD1. CDR1 is SQVTM and CDR2 is ANQGSEA in the germline V gene. Trimming cost V 6 bases and J 4 bases; bases outside gene matches: 9. The length of the CDR3 is 14 residues. The CDR3 is CSVEQDRGAETQYF. The CDR3 DNA is TGCAGCGTCGAGCAGGACAGGGGAGCAGAGACCCAGTACTTC. Full variable domain (remainder filled in from reference TRBV29-1 and TRBJ2-5): SAVISQKPSRDICQRGTSLTIQCQVDSQVTMMFWYRQQPGQSLTLIATANQGSEATYESGFVIDKFPISRPNLTFSTLTVSNMSPEDSSIYLCSVEQDRGAETQYFGPGTRLLVL.

This clone occurred once. This sequence joins TRBV5-1 and TRBJ1-2, with no clear D. V lost 4 bases and J lost 8, with 12 bases in between. In germline, CDR1 is SGHRS, CDR2 YFSETQ. CDR3 length: 12 amino acids. CDR3 in amino acids: CASSPGGGGYTF. In nucleotides, the CDR3 is TGCGCCAGCAGCCCGGGAGGAGGGGGCTACACCTTC.

The chain uses TRBV11-2 and TRBJ2-1; tentative D call: TRBD2 (5 bases). This CDR3 is 15 amino acids long. The ends were cut back, 0 bases at V and 12 bases at J, with 18 bases in the middle. Germline values: CDR1 SGHAT, CDR2 FQNNGV. The CDR3 spells CASSLDLETLGGQFF. Written as DNA, the CDR3 is TGTGCCAGCAGCTTAGATCTTGAGACACTAGGTGGGCAGTTCTTC.

The chain carries TRBV4-1 and TRBJ2-1, with 8 bases fitting TRBD2. The germline CDR1 and CDR2 sequences are MGHRA and YSYEKL. This CDR3 region has 16 residues. V lost 4 bases and J lost 6; bases outside the gene matches: 11. The CDR3 protein is CASSLSPSGSTNEQFF. The CDR3 DNA follows: TGCGCCAGCAGCCTATCGCCCAGCGGGAGTACCAATGAGCAGTTCTTC.

CDR3 DNA: TGTGCCAGCAGTTTTCAGGGGGCTGGGGCCGACACCGGGGAGCTGTTTTTT. It specifies CASSFQGAGADTGELFF. This chain links TRBV27 with TRBJ2-2, with TRBD1 identical over 8 bases. V dropped 3 bases and J dropped 3; count of bases not matched to a gene: 9. The CDR3 is 17 amino acids. Germline V gives CDR1 MNHEY, CDR2 SMNVEV (reference sequence).

The chain links TRBV19 to TRBJ2-5; 13 bases match TRBD2. This CDR3 contains 16 residues. V was pared by 5 bases and J by 2 bases, with 5 bases of the junction left unmatched. The germline V gene has CDR1 LNHDA and CDR2 SQIVND (reference sequence). The CDR3 here is CASSRRLAGGQETQYF. The CDR3 coding sequence is TGTGCCAGTAGTCGCCGACTAGCGGGGGGTCAAGAGACCCAGTACTTC. Complete variable domain (other parts from reference TRBV19 and TRBJ2-5): DGGITQSPKYLFRKEGQNVTLSCEQNLNHDAMYWYRQDPGQGLRLIYYSQIVNDFQKGDIAEGYSVSREKKESFPLTVTSAQKNPTAFYLCASSRRLAGGQETQYFGPGTRLLVL.

The chain carries TRBV28 and TRBJ2-7; 11 bases are a match to TRBD1. The CDR3 consists of 16 residues. Trimming at V came to 6 bases and at J to 2 bases, leaving 9 bases not matched to a gene. Germline values: CDR1 MDHEN, CDR2 SYDVKM. The CDR3 here is CASSKPGQGVPYEQYF. The CDR3, as DNA: TGTGCCAGCAGCAAACCGGGACAGGGGGTGCCCTACGAGCAGTACTTC.

The chain is built from TRBV19 and TRBJ1-1; 8 bases are a match to TRBD1. The germline V gene encodes CDR1 LNHDA and CDR2 SQIVND (reference sequence). V was clipped by 6 bases and J by 6 bases; unmatched bases: 12. The CDR3 is made up of 15 amino acids. The CDR3 is CASSVAQGVTAEAFF. Written as DNA, the CDR3 is TGTGCCAGTAGCGTTGCACAGGGGGTTACAGCTGAAGCTTTCTTT.

The chain carries TRBV18 and TRBJ2-1; D is perhaps TRBD2 (7 bases). The CDR3 spans 13 residues. Trimming removed 2 bases from V and 7 bases from J, with 9 bases in between. Looked up from germline, CDR1 is KGHSH and CDR2 is LQKENI. The CDR3 DNA is TGTGCCAGCTCACCAAAGGGGGGGAATGAGCAGTTCTTC. Protein product: CASSPKGGNEQFF.

Of note for this clone: Its ends do not fully match the called genes, so a read error is possible. This chain joins TRBV11-2 and TRBJ1-1, with D uncertain. Germline V gives CDR1 SGHAT, CDR2 FQNNGV. CDR3 length equals 12 residues. The CDR3 DNA reads TGTGCCAGCAGCTTAGATTACACAGAAGCTTTCTTT. It yields the protein CASSLDYTEAFF.

The chain combines TRBV5-1 with TRBJ1-4; tentative D call: TRBD1 (6 bases). Trimming removed 0 bases at V and 8 bases at J, with 14 bases between. Germline V gene sequence: CDR1 SGHRS, CDR2 YFSETQ. There are 15 residues in the CDR3. In nucleotides, the CDR3 is TGCGCCAGCAGCTTGGGACAGGACGTAGGAGAAAAACTGTTTTTT. Amino acid sequence: CASSLGQDVGEKLFF.

This rearrangement joins TRBV3-1 (or the pseudogene TRBV3-2) to TRBJ1-2, with unresolved D. V was clipped by 0 bases and J by 1 base, with 9 bases between them. CDR1 and CDR2 from the germline V gene are LGHDT and YNNKEL (reference sequence). The CDR3 sequence is 15 residues long. Written as DNA, the CDR3 is TGTGCCAGCAGCCAAGATCCGACGGGTAACTATGGCTACACCTTC. Translating gives CASSQDPTGNYGYTF.

This clone came up once. This chain joins TRBV6-6 and TRBJ1-3; possible D gene TRBD1, 6 bases. The V end lost 8 bases, the J end lost 0 bases, and 8 bases lay between the germline ends. CDR1 MNHNY and CDR2 SVGAGI come from the germline V gene (reference sequence). The CDR3 contains 13 residues. CDR3 protein: CASGGNSGNTIYF. The CDR3, as DNA: TGTGCCAGCGGGGGCAACTCTGGAAACACCATATATTTT.

The rearrangement links TRBV19 to TRBJ2-7; 7 bases align to TRBD1. Germline CDR1 reads LNHDA; CDR2 reads SQIVND (reference sequence). V dropped 4 bases and J dropped 1; count of bases not matched to a gene: 7. This CDR3 contains 15 residues. The CDR3 nucleotides are TGTGCCAGTAGTACTGGGGACAGCTCTTCCTACGAGCAGTACTTC. It encodes CASSTGDSSSYEQYF.

The CDR3 reads CASSLGRGGAGELFF. The DNA of the CDR3 is TGTGCCAGCAGCTTAGGGCGGGGGGGCGCCGGGGAGCTGTTTTTT. The genes are TRBV11-3 and TRBJ2-2, with 9 bases identical to TRBD2. Per the germline V gene, CDR1 is SGHNT and CDR2 is YENEEA. The CDR3 runs 15 residues. Unmatched junction bases numbered 3, after V lost 1 base and J lost 6 bases. Complete variable domain (other parts from reference TRBV11-3 and TRBJ2-2): EAGVVQSPRYKIIEKKQPVAFWCNPISGHNTLYWYLQNLGQGPELLIRYENEEAVDDSQLPKDRFSAERLKGVDSTLKIQPAELGDSAVYLCASSLGRGGAGELFFGEGSRLTVL.

The table lists this clone with a few counts. This chain connects TRBV19 to TRBJ1-2, with 7 positions matching TRBD1. This CDR3 has 15 residues. Germline CDR1 is LNHDA and CDR2 is SQIVND (reference sequence). With V trimmed by 6 bases and J by 5 bases, 12 bases remained unmatched. The CDR3 DNA follows: TGTGCCAGTAGACCAGGACAGGATAAGACTTATGGCTACACCTTC. It codes for CASRPGQDKTYGYTF.

The chain carries TRBV5-1 and TRBJ1-1; possibly TRBD1 for D (5 bases). The CDR3 spans 17 residues. Trimming removed 2 bases at V and 3 bases at J, with 20 bases between. Germline-derived CDR1 and CDR2 are SGHRS and YFSETQ. The CDR3 region is CASSFRDSRGNDTEAFF. Written as DNA, the CDR3 is TGCGCCAGCAGCTTCCGGGACTCCCGGGGAAATGACACTGAAGCTTTCTTT.

The V gene is TRBV29-1, the J gene TRBJ2-6; TRBD2 agrees at 11 bases. Trimming took 8 bases from V and 0 from J; bases not matched to a gene: 9. The CDR3 is 17 residues long. Germline-derived CDR1 and CDR2 are SQVTM and ANQGSEA. CDR3 nucleotides: TGCAGCAACAGAGGACTAGCGGGTGGCTCTGGGGCCAACGTCCTGACTTTC. Amino acids: CSNRGLAGGSGANVLTF.